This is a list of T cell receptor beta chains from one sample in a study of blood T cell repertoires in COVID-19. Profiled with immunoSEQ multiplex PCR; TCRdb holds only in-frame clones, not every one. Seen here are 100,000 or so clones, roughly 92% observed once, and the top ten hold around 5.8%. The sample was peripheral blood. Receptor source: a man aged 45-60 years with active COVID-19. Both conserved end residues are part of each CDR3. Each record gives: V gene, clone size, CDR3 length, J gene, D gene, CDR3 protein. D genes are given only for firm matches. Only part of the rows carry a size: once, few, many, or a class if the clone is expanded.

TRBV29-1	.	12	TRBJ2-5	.	CSAVAAEETQYF
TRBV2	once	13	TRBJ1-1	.	CASRTGQNTEAFF
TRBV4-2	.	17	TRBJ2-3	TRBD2	CASSQDKAGGLADTQYF
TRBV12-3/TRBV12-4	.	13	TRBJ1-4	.	CASSLAENEKLFF
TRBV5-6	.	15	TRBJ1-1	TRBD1	CASSRDRGLNTEAFF
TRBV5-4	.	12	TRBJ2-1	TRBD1	CASIPGTGEQFF
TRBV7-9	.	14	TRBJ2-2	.	CASSPPLGPGELFF
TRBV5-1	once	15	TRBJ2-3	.	CASSWGGVRSDTQYF
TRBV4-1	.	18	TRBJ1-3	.	CASSQESGGYPSGNTIYF
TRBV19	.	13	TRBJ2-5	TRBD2	CASRLAGGRTQYF
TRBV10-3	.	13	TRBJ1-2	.	CAISEAAVYGYTF
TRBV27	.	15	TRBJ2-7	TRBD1	CASSSNPTGGYEQYF
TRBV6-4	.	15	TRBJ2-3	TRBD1	CASSEQTGTTDTQYF
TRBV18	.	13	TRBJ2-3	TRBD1	CASSGTGTDTQYF
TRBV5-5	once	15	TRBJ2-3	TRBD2	CAIGLAGGDADTQYF
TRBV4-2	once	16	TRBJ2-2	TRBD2	CASSQNLAGGTGELFF
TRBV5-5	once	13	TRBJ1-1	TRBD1	CASSSPQGARAFF
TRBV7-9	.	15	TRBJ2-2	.	CASSLGRGVTGELFF
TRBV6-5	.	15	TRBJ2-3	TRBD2	CATVRLAGAADTQYF
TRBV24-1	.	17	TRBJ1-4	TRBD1	CATNGLRDRERYEKLFF
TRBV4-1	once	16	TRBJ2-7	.	CASSPWVVGRTYEQYF
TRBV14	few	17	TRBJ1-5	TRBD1	CASGRDRTLRGNQPQHF
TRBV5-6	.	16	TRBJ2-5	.	CASSSQGRGSPETQYF
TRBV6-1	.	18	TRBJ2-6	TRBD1	CASSEGTGGRPGANVLTF
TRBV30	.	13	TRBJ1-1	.	CAWSVHKNTEAFF
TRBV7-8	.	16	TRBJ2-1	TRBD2	CASSLTGSGMGNEQFF
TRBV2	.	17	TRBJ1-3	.	CASSVVPNRAPGNTIYF
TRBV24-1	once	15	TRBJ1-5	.	CATSEAGGSGQPQHF
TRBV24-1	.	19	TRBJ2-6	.	CATSDLSLEGNSGANVLTF
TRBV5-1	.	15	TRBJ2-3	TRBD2	CASSFIGEGKDTQYF
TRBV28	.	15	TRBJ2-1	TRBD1	CASSASGTEYNEQFF
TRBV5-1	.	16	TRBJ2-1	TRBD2	CASSSAGSGRVNEQFF
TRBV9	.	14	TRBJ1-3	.	CASSPEVSGNTIYF
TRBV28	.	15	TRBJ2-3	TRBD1	CASQRSTGAPDTQYF
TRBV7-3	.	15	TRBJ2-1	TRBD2	CASSSRLAPYNEQFF
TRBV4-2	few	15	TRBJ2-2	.	CASSQELLHTGELFF
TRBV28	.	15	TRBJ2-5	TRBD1	CASSSTGFAQETQYF
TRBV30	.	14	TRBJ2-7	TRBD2	CACGTSGSWYEQYF
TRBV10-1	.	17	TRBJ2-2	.	CASTPPGRGKGTGELFF
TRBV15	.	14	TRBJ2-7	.	CATSRDRRVYEQYF
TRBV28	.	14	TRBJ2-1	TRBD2	CASSLLAGENEQFF
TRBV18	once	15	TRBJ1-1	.	CASSLFSGRNTEAFF
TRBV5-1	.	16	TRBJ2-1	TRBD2	CASSSGLAGGHNEQFF
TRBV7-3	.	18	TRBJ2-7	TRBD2	CASSTRTSGSLLSYEQYF
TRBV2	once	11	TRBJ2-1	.	CASSADNEQFF
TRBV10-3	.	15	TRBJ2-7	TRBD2	CATRAREGPRNEQYF
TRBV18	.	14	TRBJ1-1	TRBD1	CASSSDRGGTEAFF
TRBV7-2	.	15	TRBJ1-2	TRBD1	CASSPQTGGIYGYTF
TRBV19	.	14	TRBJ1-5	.	CASSIDRGSQPQHF
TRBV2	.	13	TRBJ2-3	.	CASSEESTDTQYF
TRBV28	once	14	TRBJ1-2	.	CASSSLVRYGGYTF
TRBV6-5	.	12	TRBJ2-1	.	CASSYSRNEQFF
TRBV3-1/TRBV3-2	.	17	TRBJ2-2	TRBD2	CASSQARSGGITGELFF
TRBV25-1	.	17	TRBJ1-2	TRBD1	CASSSLLGQGDNYGYTF
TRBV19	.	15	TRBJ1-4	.	CASSTRDRRFEKLFF
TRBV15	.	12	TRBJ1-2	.	CATSGQVDGYTF
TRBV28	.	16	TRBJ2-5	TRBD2	CASSLWSGRDSETQYF
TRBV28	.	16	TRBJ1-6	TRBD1	CASSLRGTVYNSPLHF